One and the same sample provided the 11 T cell receptor beta chains below, sequenced in a study of cytomegalovirus exposure and HLA in healthy donors. The PCR had 60 Vbeta and 13 Jbeta primers. The protocol was immunoSEQ multiplex PCR, while the TCRdb copy is restricted to in-frame clones and leaves out a portion. The sample consists of 150,000 to 200,000 clones, around 85% of them appearing once. Specimen: PBMCs. Receptors originate from a man in his forties in good health and CMV-seronegative.

This clone has more than one count but fewer than ten. This sequence joins TRBV10-3 and TRBJ1-2; TRBD1 aligns across 9 bases. Germline V gene sequence: CDR1 ENHRY, CDR2 SYGVKD. V shed 5 bases, J shed 1 base, and the junction held 5 bases outside the gene matches. This CDR3 comprises 15 residues. The CDR3 nucleotides read TGTGCCATCAGTACCGGGACAGGGAGTAACTATGGCTACACCTTC. Translation gives CAISTGTGSNYGYTF.

CDR3 coding DNA: TGTGCCAGCAGTTACGAACAGGGCCACTACGAGCAGTACTTC. This translates into CASSYEQGHYEQYF. The V call is TRBV6-6, the J call TRBJ2-7; a possible D gene is TRBD1 (6 bases). Trimming took off 2 bases at V and 3 bases at J, with 11 bases between the two ends. The length of the CDR3 is 14 residues. The V gene's germline CDR1 is MNHNY and CDR2 SVGAGI (reference sequence).

The chain uses TRBV28 and TRBJ2-7; D possibly corresponds to TRBD1 (6 bases). The CDR3 extends over 12 amino acids. Trimming took 6 bases from V and 4 from J, leaving 10 bases between them. The germline CDR1 and CDR2 sequences are MDHEN and SYDVKM. The CDR3 spells CASRSGQYEQYF. The DNA for the CDR3 is TGTGCCAGCAGATCCGGACAGTACGAGCAGTACTTC. Variable domain in full (rest from reference TRBV28 and TRBJ2-7): DVKVTQSSRYLVKRTGEKVFLECVQDMDHENMFWYRQDPGLGLRLIYFSYDVKMKEKGDIPEGYSVSREKKERFSLILESASTNQTSMYLCASRSGQYEQYFGPGTRLTVT.

The chain carries TRBV7-2 and TRBJ1-2; no reliable D call. Germline CDR1 reads SGHTA; CDR2 reads FQGNSA. V was pared by 0 bases and J by 0 bases, with 5 bases between. The CDR3 extends over 14 amino acids. In DNA form, the CDR3 reads TGTGCCAGCAGCTTAGCGCAGGCTAACTATGGCTACACCTTC. This codes for CASSLAQANYGYTF.

The chain links TRBV7-3 to TRBJ2-2; 12 bases line up with TRBD2. Germline CDR1 is SGHTA and CDR2 is FQGTGA. This CDR3 is 20 amino acids long. V was clipped by 4 bases and J by 5 bases; unmatched bases: 17. In DNA form, the CDR3 reads TGTGCCAGCAGCTCGACTTCTCGACTAGCGGGGGCCGTTCGGACCGGGGAGCTGTTTTTT. Translating gives CASSSTSRLAGAVRTGELFF.

This chain links TRBV5-4 with TRBJ2-7, with TRBD1 identical over 9 bases. In germline, CDR1 is SGHNT, CDR2 YYREEE (reference sequence). The junction had 3 bases not matched to a gene; V was cut back by 3 bases and J by 5 bases. The length of the CDR3 is 13 residues. CDR3 DNA sequence: TGTGCCAGCAGCTCCCGGGACAGGGACGAGCAGTACTTC. Amino acids: CASSSRDRDEQYF.

This chain uses TRBV2 with TRBJ1-6; the D gene is possibly TRBD1 (5 bases). The CDR3 runs 13 residues. CDR1 is SNHLY and CDR2 is FYNNEI in the germline V gene. V was shortened by 4 bases and J by 8 bases, with 9 bases between the two germline ends. The CDR3 here is CASSGQNYSPLHF. The CDR3 nucleotides are TGTGCCAGCAGTGGACAGAACTATTCACCCCTCCACTTT.

This sequence joins TRBV2 and TRBJ2-5, with TRBD1 as a possible D gene (5 bases). V shed 5 bases and J shed 0 bases, with 16 bases lying between them. Germline V gene sequence: CDR1 SNHLY, CDR2 FYNNEI. CDR3 length: 16 residues. The chain's CDR3 is CASSPHWGRYQETQYF. CDR3 sequence (DNA): TGTGCCAGCAGTCCACATTGGGGCCGGTACCAAGAGACCCAGTACTTC.

V and J are TRBV6-1 and TRBJ1-2; D is ambiguous. The CDR3 extends over 15 amino acids. V was pared by 1 base and J by 4 bases, with 13 bases between. The V gene's germline CDR1 is MNHNS and CDR2 SASEGT. CDR3 nucleotide sequence: TGTGCCAGCAGTGAAGTGGGAGACGGATCCTATGGCTACACCTTC. Protein sequence: CASSEVGDGSYGYTF.

Only a few counts were recorded for this clone. The V and J genes are TRBV7-2 and TRBJ2-5; a weak D match, TRBD1 (7 bases). V lost 5 bases and J lost 1, with 8 bases in between. Looked up from germline, CDR1 is SGHTA and CDR2 is FQGNSA. CDR3 length: 13 amino acids. The CDR3 DNA follows: TGTGCCAGCAGCCAGGGGGGCCAAGAGACCCAGTACTTC. Protein product: CASSQGGQETQYF.

V and J are TRBV10-3 and TRBJ2-3; 14 bases are shared with TRBD2. V dropped 2 bases and J dropped 4; count of bases not matched to a gene: 5. CDR3 length: 17 amino acids. CDR1 and CDR2 from the germline V gene are ENHRY and SYGVKD. The CDR3 reads CAISEPTSGGAADTQYF. The CDR3 coding sequence is TGTGCCATCAGTGAGCCGACTAGCGGGGGGGCCGCAGATACGCAGTATTTT.